This T cell receptor (beta chain) came from a study of regulatory T cells in long-lasting Graves disease. In the study overall: Persistent Graves' disease denoted over 5 years of antithyroid drugs plus positive TSH receptor antibodies. General study findings and limits: Gene preferences differed: TRBV28, TRBJ1-2, TRBJ2-5 in persistent cases. Sharing of public clonotypes was greater in persistent patients (about 3,000) than in new patients (roughly 1,000). With a small sample size, accuracy may have been reduced.

Time point defined: persistent/refractory GD, antithyroid drugs over 5 years with positive TRAb. Extracted RNA from PBMCs served as the source of the TCR library. The germline gives CDR1 GTSNPN, CDR2 SVGIG (reference sequence). V lost 0 bases and J lost 5, with 11 bases in between. The length of the CDR3 is 13 residues. Worth noting for this clonotype: Its antigen is undetermined.

Through Arm-PCR of CDR3 regions and iRepertoire HTBI primers, TCR beta libraries were built. TCRdb called the multiplex PCR reads again in MiXCR, with one record for every CDR3 protein. The table shows 350,000 to 500,000 distinct CDR3 sequences, with approximately 22% occurring only once. This sequence originates from a female donor with Graves disease. V is TRBV30 and J is TRBJ2-7; TRBD1 might be the D (6 bases). The sequenced sample was peripheral blood mononuclear cells (PBMCs), obtained when the disease was refractory, from a patient treated with antithyroid drugs. CDR3 in amino acids: CAWSVQGTHEQYF. In DNA form, the CDR3 reads TGTGCCTGGAGTGTACAGGGTACCCACGAGCAGTACTTC.